These 14 T cell receptor beta chains were all obtained from the same sample, sequenced in a study of CD8+ T cells in alopecia areata listed by TCRdb under 2018. The library was prepared using the immunoSEQ multiplex PCR assay. RNA was extracted from all samples and reverse transcribed into cDNA as template for TCR sequencing. TCRdb stores this immuneACCESS table with in-frame sequences only. Part of the clones is absent; in the studies checked, under half of the shortfall reflects unresolved V genes, and no reason is known for the rest. The sample has fewer than 110,000 clones on record, 55% of them singletons. The top ten clones comprise around 8.8% of the sample. Material: CD4+ T cells sorted from blood. These receptor sequences come from a human donor in good health.

The chain uses TRBV7-3 and TRBJ2-5; the D gene is possibly TRBD1 (6 bases). CDR3 size: 13 residues. Trimming removed 6 bases from V and 13 bases from J, with 21 bases in between. Germline loops: CDR1 SGHTA, CDR2 FQGTGA. In DNA form, the CDR3 reads TGTGCCAGCAGTCGAAGCCCCGGGACAAGGCGGTACTTC. Its protein product is CASSRSPGTRRYF.

V is TRBV6-5 and J is TRBJ2-2; TRBD2 matches 9 bases. CDR1 is MNHEY, CDR2 SVGAGI, per germline. The V segment lost 10 bases and the J segment 6 bases; nucleotides outside the gene matches: 9. The CDR3 is 14 amino acids. The chain's CDR3 is CATRLAGKAGELFF. In DNA, the CDR3 is TGTGCCACCCGTCTAGCGGGGAAGGCCGGGGAGCTGTTTTTT.

The chain recombines TRBV6-5 with TRBJ2-1; no clear D. The germline gives CDR1 MNHEY, CDR2 SVGAGI. V lost 6 bases to trimming and J lost 0 bases, with 12 bases between them. The CDR3 is made up of 15 amino acids. CDR3 amino acids: CASSSLESSYNEQFF. CDR3 in DNA: TGTGCCAGCAGCTCCCTGGAGAGCTCCTACAATGAGCAGTTCTTC.

The J gene is TRBJ1-2, the V gene TRBV9, with D possibly TRBD1 on 5 matching bases. The germline gives CDR1 SGDLS, CDR2 YYNGEE. The CDR3 sequence is 16 residues long. V was trimmed by 3 bases and J by 7 bases, leaving 22 bases between them. Here the CDR3 reads CASSASTVPQFRGYTF. The CDR3 DNA sequence: TGTGCCAGCAGCGCATCGACAGTGCCGCAATTCCGTGGCTACACCTTC.

About this clone itself: The sample has other DNA sequences that encode this CDR3 too. The CDR3 region has the DNA TGCAGCGTTGTACGGGGAGACTATGGCTACACCTTC. Translated, it gives CSVVRGDYGYTF. This chain connects TRBV29-1 to TRBJ1-2; D is uncertain. This CDR3 comprises 12 residues. Trimming removed 4 bases at V and 3 bases at J, with 9 bases between. The germline gives CDR1 SQVTM, CDR2 ANQGSEA.

This clone has only a few counts. V and J are TRBV10-3 and TRBJ2-7, with TRBD1 matching 7 bases. The ends lost 10 bases at V and 0 bases at J; junction bases unmatched: 3. Germline CDR1 reads ENHRY; CDR2 reads SYGVKD. This CDR3 region has 12 residues. The CDR3 loop reads CATRQGSYEQYF. As DNA, the CDR3 is TGTGCCACTCGACAGGGCTCCTACGAGCAGTACTTC.

This clone was seen a handful of times. The chain carries TRBV6-1 and TRBJ1-2; D is unresolved. Germline V gives CDR1 MNHNS, CDR2 SASEGT. Trimming stripped 2 bases from V and 4 bases from J, with 11 bases between. The CDR3 totals 14 residues. The CDR3 DNA is TGTGCCAGCAGTGAACTCGGGCTTCTCTATGGCTACACCTTC. Protein: CASSELGLLYGYTF.

Worth noting for this clone: This sample also contains other DNA sequences that code for the same CDR3. The CDR3: CASSLAGGGETQYF. Here the CDR3 DNA reads TGTGCCAGCAGCTTAGCGGGGGGTGGAGAGACCCAGTACTTC. V is TRBV7-2 and J is TRBJ2-5; possible D gene TRBD2, 6 bases. This CDR3 comprises 14 residues. From germline, CDR1 is SGHTA and CDR2 FQGNSA. V lost 0 bases and J 4 bases, leaving 9 bases between the germline ends. Based on the CDR3 plus reference TRBV7-2 and TRBJ2-5, the full variable domain is GAGVSQSPSNKVTEKGKDVELRCDPISGHTALYWYRQSLGQGLEFLIYFQGNSAPDKSGLPSDRFSAERTGGSVSTLTIQRTQQEDSAVYLCASSLAGGGETQYFGPGTRLLVL.

Here the CDR3 DNA reads TGTGCCAGCAGCTTATTAGGAAACACCATATATTTT. Translating it yields CASSLLGNTIYF. The chain couples TRBV7-2 to TRBJ1-3; D unresolved. V was cut by 2 bases and J by 4 bases, with 3 bases left in between. The CDR3 is made up of 12 amino acids. CDR1 and CDR2 (germline): SGHTA, FQGNSA.

The chain recombines TRBV5-6 with TRBJ2-3; weak D call: TRBD2 (5 bases). The CDR3 is made up of 15 amino acids. The germline CDR1 and CDR2 sequences are SGHDT and YYEEEE. Between the trimmed V and J ends, which lost 5 bases and 5 bases, there was a span of 18 bases. CDR3 loop: CASRDITRLVDTQYF. CDR3 sequence (DNA): TGTGCCAGCAGGGATATAACTAGATTAGTAGATACGCAGTATTTT. Complete variable domain (other parts from reference TRBV5-6 and TRBJ2-3): DAGVTQSPTHLIKTRGQQVTLRCSPKSGHDTVSWYQQALGQGPQFIFQYYEEEERQRGNFPDRFSGHQFPNYSSELNVNALLLGDSALYLCASRDITRLVDTQYFGPGTRLTVL.

This clone was seen a single time. This chain joins TRBV7-2 and TRBJ2-5, with D tentatively TRBD1 or TRBD2 (5 bases each). Between the trimmed V and J ends, which lost 1 base and 5 bases, there was a span of 20 bases. The V gene's germline CDR1 is SGHTA and CDR2 FQGNSA. The CDR3 contains 17 residues. The CDR3, as DNA: TGTGCCAGCAGCTTAGTAGTGGAGGCAGGGAATCGTGAGACCCAGTACTTC. It translates to CASSLVVEAGNRETQYF.

V and J are TRBV11-2 and TRBJ2-1, with a possible D match to TRBD1 (6 bases). The germline V gene encodes CDR1 SGHAT and CDR2 FQNNGV. V shed 5 bases and J shed 3 bases, with 17 bases lying between them. The CDR3 contains 16 residues. The CDR3 sequence is CASSPRDRSGYNEQFF. DNA for the CDR3: TGTGCCAGCAGCCCCAGAGACAGGAGTGGCTACAATGAGCAGTTCTTC.

This clone was seen more than once but under ten times. The chain joins TRBV15 to TRBJ1-2; perhaps TRBD1 as D (6 bases). V lost 6 bases and J lost 0, with 14 bases in between. CDR1 and CDR2 from the germline V gene are LNHNV and YYDKDF (reference sequence). The CDR3 is made up of 15 amino acids. The CDR3 DNA reads as TGTGCCACCAGGGACTTAGGGGGGACTAACTATGGCTACACCTTC. The encoded protein is CATRDLGGTNYGYTF.

The V and J genes are TRBV30 and TRBJ2-2, with D perhaps matching TRBD2 (6 bases). The CDR3 contains 14 residues. The germline V gene has CDR1 GTSNPN and CDR2 SVGIG (reference sequence). V shed 0 bases and J shed 5 bases, with 10 bases lying between them. The CDR3 bases are TGTGCCTGGAGTGTACGGGGGATAACCGGGGAGCTGTTTTTT. Its protein is CAWSVRGITGELFF.